This T cell receptor beta chain was sequenced in a study of shared clonotypes between healthy human individuals. Trimming took off 0 bases at V and 0 bases at J, with 12 bases between the two ends. CDR1 is MNHEY and CDR2 is SMNVEV in the germline V gene (reference sequence). The CDR3 sequence is 16 residues long. Produced via immunoSEQ multiplex PCR; TCRdb's table is partial and in-frame only. This sample has around 1.9 million clones, with 90% to 95% found just once. CD45RO-negative, CCR7-positively selected cells formed the naive CD8 fraction, excluding terminally differentiated effector memory CD45RA+ cells.

Sequenced sample: naive CD8+ T cells from PBMCs. The J gene is TRBJ2-7, the V gene TRBV27; no definite D call. The TCR comes from a young man in good health. Some clones in this sample may be carry-over from other donors' samples. CDR3: CASSLSSAATSYEQYF. DNA of the CDR3: TGTGCCAGCAGTTTATCGTCGGCAGCCACCTCCTACGAGCAGTACTTC.